This T cell receptor beta chain originates from a study of T cells in Graves' hyperthyroidism and ophthalmopathy. This clonotype appeared a few times. Its antigen is not known. The diagnostic basis comprised clinical symptoms, serum thyroxine and TRAb, thyroid ultrasound and orbital computed tomography. The authors obtained PBMCs from more than 8 ml of fresh peripheral blood. Study observations and caveats: Blood also carried most thyroid clonotypes expanded above 0.001. In simple terms, a model built on 13 V-J features told ophthalmopathy apart from stable hyperthyroidism.

Trimming stripped 0 bases from V and 0 bases from J, with 9 bases between. The V gene's germline CDR1 is GTSNPN and CDR2 SVGIG (reference sequence). This CDR3 spans 14 amino acids. RNA transcripts yielded amplified TCR beta CDR3 regions. The TCR CDR3 first-round RT-PCR relied on the HTBI primer set. TCRdb analysed the multiplex PCR reads with MiXCR anew, one entry per CDR3 protein. The table shows nearly 250,000 distinct CDR3 sequences, with around 15% occurring only once. The rearrangement links TRBV30 to TRBJ2-7; no firm D call. The sequencing input was blood. This receptor was identified in a woman aged 18-30 years with Graves' ophthalmopathy. CDR3 DNA sequence: TGTGCCTGGAGTGTATCGTACAGCTCCTACGAGCAGTACTTC. This codes for CAWSVSYSSYEQYF.